The source of this T cell receptor beta chain is a study of identical twins (dated by TCRdb to 2016 to 2017). Context from the whole study: To test whether fetal clonotypes persist, this study deep-sequenced TCR alpha and beta repertoires from monozygotic twins, from unrelated adults of various ages, and from cord blood. To rule out contamination, replicate twin experiments were performed at different times with different library preparation protocols.

Library creation used 5' RACE. The data were produced on an Illumina HiSeq 2000. Template switching added a universal primer binding site, and the final cDNA carried a unique molecular identifier that allowed TCR cDNA molecules to be counted accurately. First-strand cDNA for TCR alpha and beta chains was synthesized from specific primers in the conserved constant-segment region. To control for contamination, every cDNA library carried two barcodes: a SMART-Mk sample barcode plus Illumina barcodes. Two successive PCR steps introduced TruSeq adapter sequences along with Illumina sample barcodes. The Illumina HiSeq platform was used with custom primers to sequence TCR alpha and beta cDNA libraries. Per the source publication's procedure: MiGEC processed the raw reads to extract unique molecular identifiers, while MiXCR was used to determine the CDR3 positions. For each individual, recombination models were inferred using an EM algorithm with the repgenHMM and IGoR tools. Shared clonotype analysis was performed with the tcR package in R, normalizing sharing by the product of cloneset sizes. To study raw recombination free of thymic and clonal selection effects, out-of-frame nonproductive sequences were analyzed. TCRdb took the public reads, trimmed them with fastp at Q25, ran MiXCR for clone calling and kept in-frame beta chains. Every distinct CDR3 protein forms one entry, paired with its most common genes and DNA. For this entry, the V and J calls and clone size follow TCRdb and not the study's own pipeline. In this sample the table shows 1.5 million or so distinct CDR3 sequences, 32% of which occur a single time. Of the sample, around 0.25% falls within the top ten clones.

After removal of 5 bases from V and 8 bases from J, the junction retains 6 bases not matched to a gene. In the germline V gene (reference sequence), CDR1 corresponds to DFQATT and CDR2 to SNEGSKA. The CDR3 measures 13 amino acids from cysteine to phenylalanine. The entry retains the CDR3 DNA only, 39 bases that are in frame from base 1. What the research found in general, with its limitations: Compared with coincidental sharing between unrelated individuals, an excess of low generation-probability sequences was observed among out-of-frame TCR alpha sequences shared between twins. Because the same donors could not be followed over many years, conclusions were based on cross-sectional statistical analysis. Abundant cord blood beta clonotypes carried fewer insertions; young adult naive repertoires showed a weaker similar trend, while memory repertoires showed none. In monozygotic twins, recombination models systematically underestimated out-of-frame TCR alpha sharing, but the models matched the sharing seen between unrelated individuals. In beta out-of-frame sequences, excess twin sharing was weaker, because having fewer shared sequences lowered the signal-to-noise ratio. Zero-insertion analyses could be partly confounded by invariant T cells such as MAIT and iNKT, though diverse VJ usage argued against such confounding for most clonotypes.

On this clonotype: It has no known antigen specificity. No much larger clonotype is one base removed from it; base qualities were not supplied.

All donors were healthy Caucasians. This clonotype originated in a newborn girl in good health. The chain uses TRBV20-1 and TRBJ1-4; TRBD1 aligns with 9 central bases. The sequenced sample was cord blood. The CDR3 reads as follows: CSACEGQGEKLFF. In nucleotides, the sequence is TGCAGTGCTTGTGAGGGACAGGGAGAAAAACTGTTTTTT.